This record covers a single TCR beta chain. Here immunoSEQ multiplex PCR was the method, and the copy in TCRdb shows in-frame clones only, minus some. The sample consists of about 79,000 clones, approximately 93% of them appearing once. The sample belongs to a study of control samples from healthy donors and cancer patients. Per germline, CDR1 KGHSH and CDR2 LQKENI. V was clipped by 3 bases and J by 0 bases, with 9 bases between them. There are 16 residues in the CDR3. The rearrangement uses TRBV18 and TRBJ2-6; no definite D call. The origin of this receptor is a woman aged 40 to 55 with lung cancer. Sequenced material: PBMCs. CDR3 in amino acids: CASSPSKNSGANVLTF. The CDR3 region has the DNA TGTGCCAGCTCACCCTCAAAGAACTCTGGGGCCAACGTCCTGACTTTC.